Presented here are 9 T cell receptor beta chains from one specimen sequenced in a study of blood T cell repertoires in COVID-19. TCRdb's table, derived via immunoSEQ multiplex PCR, lists solely in-frame clones and lacks some. The data show about 340,000 clones, with 83% seen just once and 2.5% to 3.5% held by the top ten. Sequenced input: peripheral blood. The receptors here all came from a man aged 25 to 45 with active or convalescent COVID-19.

The rearrangement joins TRBV4-2 to TRBJ1-1; D is uncertain. The CDR3 covers 12 residues. The germline V gene has CDR1 LGHNA and CDR2 YNFKEQ. Trimming left V 4 bases short and J 10 bases short, with 13 bases between. The CDR3 sequence is CASSLNSFGAFF. In nucleotides, the CDR3 is TGTGCCAGCAGCCTGAACAGCTTCGGAGCTTTCTTT.

The chain has TRBV12-3 or TRBV12-4 and TRBJ2-7; TRBD2 is a possible D gene (6 bases). The V gene lost 7 bases and the J gene lost 5 bases, with 15 bases spanning the gap. The CDR3 sequence is 13 residues long. In nucleotides, the CDR3 is TGTGCCAGCACACTGGGGGGTTTTGACGAGCAGTACTTC. Encoded protein: CASTLGGFDEQYF.

J is TRBJ1-2 and V is TRBV9; a possible D gene is TRBD1 (6 bases). V was trimmed by 3 bases and J by 8 bases, leaving 17 bases between them. Germline V gene sequence: CDR1 SGDLS, CDR2 YYNGEE. The CDR3 is made up of 14 amino acids. DNA of the CDR3: TGTGCCAGCAGCGCGCGGACAGCCTTGTGGGGCTACACCTTC. Its protein is CASSARTALWGYTF. Full variable domain (outside the CDR3, taken from reference TRBV9 and TRBJ1-2): DSGVTQTPKHLITATGQRVTLRCSPRSGDLSVYWYQQSLDQGLQFLIQYYNGEERAKGNILERFSAQQFPDLHSELNLSSLELGDSALYFCASSARTALWGYTFGSGTRLTVV.

V usage is TRBV28 and J usage is TRBJ1-2; D gene unclear. Trimming shortened V by 2 bases and J by 8 bases, and 15 bases separated the two germline ends. CDR1 and CDR2 (germline): MDHEN, SYDVKM. This CDR3 contains 14 residues. The CDR3, as DNA: TGTGCCAGCAGTTTAGGGTTGGTAGAGCGAGGCTACACCTTC. Translation: CASSLGLVERGYTF.

This chain links TRBV24-1 with TRBJ2-1; 10 bases agree with TRBD1. Trimming at V came to 2 bases and at J to 9 bases, leaving 3 bases not matched to a gene. Germline-derived CDR1 and CDR2 are KGHDR and SFDVKD. The CDR3 extends over 14 amino acids. The CDR3 DNA reads as TGTGCCACCAGTGATTCGACAGGGGGCGGTGAGCAGTTCTTC. Encoded protein: CATSDSTGGGEQFF.

V usage is TRBV11-2 and J usage is TRBJ2-3; tentatively, D is TRBD2 (6 bases). The CDR3 loop spans 14 amino acids. In germline, CDR1 is SGHAT, CDR2 FQNNGV. The germline V and J ends were trimmed by 4 bases and 0 bases, with 8 bases remaining between them. The CDR3 is CASSSGTSTDTQYF. CDR3 in DNA: TGTGCCAGCAGCTCCGGGACTAGCACAGATACGCAGTATTTT.

The chain uses TRBV4-1 and TRBJ1-2; 9 bases agree with TRBD1. Trimming took 4 bases from V and 7 from J; bases not matched to a gene: 13. CDR1 and CDR2 (germline): MGHRA, YSYEKL. The CDR3 is 16 amino acids. The DNA of the CDR3 is TGCGCCAGCAGCCGAACCTCGGGACAGGGAGAAGGTGGCTACACCTTC. It codes for CASSRTSGQGEGGYTF.

The chain couples TRBV13 to TRBJ2-7; possible D gene TRBD1, 6 bases. Germline CDR1 and CDR2: PRHDT and FYEKMQ (reference sequence). The ends were cut back, 5 bases at V and 2 bases at J, with 13 bases in the middle. The length of the CDR3 is 14 residues. CDR3 residues: CASSRDRTAYEQYF. The CDR3 region has the DNA TGTGCCAGCAGCAGAGACAGGACAGCCTACGAGCAGTACTTC.

This rearrangement joins TRBV6-5 to TRBJ1-2; D is perhaps TRBD1 (5 bases). Looked up from germline, CDR1 is MNHEY and CDR2 is SVGAGI. V was clipped by 2 bases and J by 5 bases, with 12 bases between them. The CDR3 is made up of 14 amino acids. CDR3 sequence: CASSYGPGIYGYTF. The CDR3 bases are TGTGCCAGCAGTTACGGGCCAGGGATTTATGGCTACACCTTC.